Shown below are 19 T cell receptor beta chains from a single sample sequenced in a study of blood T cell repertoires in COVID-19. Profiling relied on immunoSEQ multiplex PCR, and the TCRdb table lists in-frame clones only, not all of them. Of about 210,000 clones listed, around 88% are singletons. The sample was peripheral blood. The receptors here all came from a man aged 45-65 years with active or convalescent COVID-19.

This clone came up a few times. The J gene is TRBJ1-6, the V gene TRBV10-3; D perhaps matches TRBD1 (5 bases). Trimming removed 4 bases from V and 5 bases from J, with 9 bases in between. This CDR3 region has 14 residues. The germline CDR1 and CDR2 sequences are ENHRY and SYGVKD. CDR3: CAISVSGDNSPLHF. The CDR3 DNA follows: TGTGCCATCAGTGTATCGGGGGATAATTCACCCCTCCACTTT.

The CDR3 DNA is TGTGCCAGCCGTATAGGACAGGCTGGCTACAATGAGCAGTTCTTC. Protein sequence: CASRIGQAGYNEQFF. V and J are TRBV2 and TRBJ2-1, with TRBD1 matching 7 bases. The length of the CDR3 is 15 residues. V shed 8 bases, J shed 3 bases, and the junction held 10 bases outside the gene matches. Germline V gene lookup returns CDR1 SNHLY and CDR2 FYNNEI.

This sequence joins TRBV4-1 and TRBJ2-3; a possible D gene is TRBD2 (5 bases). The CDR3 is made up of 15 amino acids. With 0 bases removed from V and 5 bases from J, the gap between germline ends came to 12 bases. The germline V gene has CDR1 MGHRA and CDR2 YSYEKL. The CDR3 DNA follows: TGCGCCAGCAGCCAAGATGCGGGCTACGGAGATACGCAGTATTTT. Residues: CASSQDAGYGDTQYF.

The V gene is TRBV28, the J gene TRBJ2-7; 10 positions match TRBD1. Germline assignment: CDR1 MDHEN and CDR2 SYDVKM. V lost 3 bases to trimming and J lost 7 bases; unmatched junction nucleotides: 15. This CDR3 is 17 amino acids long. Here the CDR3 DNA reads TGTGCCAGCAGTTTCCCCACCGGGACAGGGGTTAGGAGGGAGCAGTACTTC. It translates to CASSFPTGTGVRREQYF.

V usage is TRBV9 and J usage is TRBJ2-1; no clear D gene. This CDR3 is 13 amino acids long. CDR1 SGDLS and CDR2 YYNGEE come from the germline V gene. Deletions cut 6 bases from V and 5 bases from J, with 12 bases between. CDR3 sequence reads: CASTSRRDNEQFF. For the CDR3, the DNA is TGTGCCAGCACTAGTCGACGGGACAATGAGCAGTTCTTC.

CDR3 nucleotides: TGTGCCAGCCGACTGTCAACTAATGAAAAACTGTTTTTT. Its protein is CASRLSTNEKLFF. The chain uses TRBV18 and TRBJ1-4; D is uncertain. Trimming left V 8 bases short and J 0 bases short, with 7 bases between. There are 13 residues in the CDR3. CDR1 KGHSH and CDR2 LQKENI come from the germline V gene.

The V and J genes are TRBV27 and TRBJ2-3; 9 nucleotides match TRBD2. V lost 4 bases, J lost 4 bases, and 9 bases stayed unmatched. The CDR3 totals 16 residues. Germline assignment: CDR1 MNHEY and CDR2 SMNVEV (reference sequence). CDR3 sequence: CASSSRTSAGPDTQYF. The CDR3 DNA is TGTGCCAGCAGTTCCCGGACTAGCGCGGGGCCAGATACGCAGTATTTT.

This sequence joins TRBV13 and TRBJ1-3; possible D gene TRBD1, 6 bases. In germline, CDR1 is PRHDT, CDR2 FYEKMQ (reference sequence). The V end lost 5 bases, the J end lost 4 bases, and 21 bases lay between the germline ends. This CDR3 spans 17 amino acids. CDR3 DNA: TGTGCCAGCAGCCGACCCATAGAGACAGGAACGGGAAACACCATATATTTT. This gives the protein CASSRPIETGTGNTIYF.

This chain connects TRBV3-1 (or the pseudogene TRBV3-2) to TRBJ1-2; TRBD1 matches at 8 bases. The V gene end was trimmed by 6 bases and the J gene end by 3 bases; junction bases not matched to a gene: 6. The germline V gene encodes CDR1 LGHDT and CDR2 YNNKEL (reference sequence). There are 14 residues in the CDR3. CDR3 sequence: CASRSEDRDYGYTF. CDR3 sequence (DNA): TGTGCCAGCAGATCCGAGGACAGGGACTATGGCTACACCTTC.

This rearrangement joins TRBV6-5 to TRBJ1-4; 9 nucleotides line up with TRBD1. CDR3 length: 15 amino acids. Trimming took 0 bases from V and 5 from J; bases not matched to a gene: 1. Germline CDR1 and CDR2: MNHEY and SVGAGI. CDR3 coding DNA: TGTGCCAGCAGTTACTCCGGGACAGGGAATGAAAAACTGTTTTTT. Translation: CASSYSGTGNEKLFF.

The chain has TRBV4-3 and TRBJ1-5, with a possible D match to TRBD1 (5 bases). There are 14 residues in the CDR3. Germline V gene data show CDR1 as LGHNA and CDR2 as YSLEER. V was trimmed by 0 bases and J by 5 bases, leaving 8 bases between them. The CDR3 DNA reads TGCGCCAGCAGCCAAGATCGGGGGGATCAGCCCCAGCATTTT. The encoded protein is CASSQDRGDQPQHF.

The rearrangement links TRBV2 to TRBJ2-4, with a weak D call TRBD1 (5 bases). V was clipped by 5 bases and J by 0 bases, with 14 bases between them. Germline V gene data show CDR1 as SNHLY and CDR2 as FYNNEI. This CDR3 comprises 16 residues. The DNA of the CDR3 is TGTGCCAGCAGTTTACGACAGTCTCAAGCCAAAAACATTCAGTACTTC. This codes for CASSLRQSQAKNIQYF.

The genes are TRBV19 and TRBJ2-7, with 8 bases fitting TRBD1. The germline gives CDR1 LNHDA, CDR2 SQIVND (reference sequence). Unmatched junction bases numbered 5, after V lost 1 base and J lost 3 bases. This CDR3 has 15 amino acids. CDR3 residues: CASSIGQGTVYEQYF. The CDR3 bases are TGTGCCAGTAGTATAGGACAGGGGACCGTCTACGAGCAGTACTTC.

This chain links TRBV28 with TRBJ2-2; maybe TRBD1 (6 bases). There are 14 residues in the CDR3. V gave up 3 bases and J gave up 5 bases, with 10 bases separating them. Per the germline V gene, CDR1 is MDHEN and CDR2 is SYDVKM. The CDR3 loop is CASSFRGKTGELFF. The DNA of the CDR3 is TGTGCCAGCAGTTTTAGGGGGAAGACCGGGGAGCTGTTTTTT.

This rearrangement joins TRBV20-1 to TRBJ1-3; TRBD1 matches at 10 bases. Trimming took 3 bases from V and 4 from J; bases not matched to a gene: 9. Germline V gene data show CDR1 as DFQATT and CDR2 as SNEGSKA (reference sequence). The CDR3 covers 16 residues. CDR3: CSASATGGVSGNTIYF. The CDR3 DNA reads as TGCAGTGCTAGTGCGACAGGGGGCGTCTCAGGAAACACCATATATTTT.

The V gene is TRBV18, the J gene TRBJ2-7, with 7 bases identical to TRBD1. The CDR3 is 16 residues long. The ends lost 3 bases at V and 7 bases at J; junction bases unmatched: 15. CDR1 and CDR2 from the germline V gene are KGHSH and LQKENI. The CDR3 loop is CASSPSRKGAREEQYF. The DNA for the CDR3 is TGTGCCAGCTCACCGAGTCGAAAGGGGGCAAGAGAGGAGCAGTACTTC.

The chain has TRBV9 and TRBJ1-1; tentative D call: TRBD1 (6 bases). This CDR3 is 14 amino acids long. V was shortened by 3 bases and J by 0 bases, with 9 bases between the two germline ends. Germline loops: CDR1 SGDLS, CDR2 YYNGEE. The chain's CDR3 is CASSATGMNTEAFF. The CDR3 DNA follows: TGTGCCAGCAGCGCCACAGGGATGAACACTGAAGCTTTCTTT. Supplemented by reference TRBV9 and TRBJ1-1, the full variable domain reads DSGVTQTPKHLITATGQRVTLRCSPRSGDLSVYWYQQSLDQGLQFLIQYYNGEERAKGNILERFSAQQFPDLHSELNLSSLELGDSALYFCASSATGMNTEAFFGQGTRLTVV.

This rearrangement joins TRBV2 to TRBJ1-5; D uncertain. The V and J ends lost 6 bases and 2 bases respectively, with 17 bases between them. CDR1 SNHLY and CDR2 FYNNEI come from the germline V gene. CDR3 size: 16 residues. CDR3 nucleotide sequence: TGTGCCAGCAGGCCCCGGGCTAGCGGGGGCAATCAGCCCCAGCATTTT. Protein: CASRPRASGGNQPQHF.

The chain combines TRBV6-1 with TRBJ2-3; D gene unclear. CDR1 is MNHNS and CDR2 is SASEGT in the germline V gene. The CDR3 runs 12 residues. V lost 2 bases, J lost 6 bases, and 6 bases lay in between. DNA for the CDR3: TGTGCCAGCAGTGAACTTTTGGATACGCAGTATTTT. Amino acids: CASSELLDTQYF.